Detailed here is one TCR beta chain. No cognate antigen has been identified for it. No much larger clonotype is one base removed from it; base qualities were not supplied. The entry originates in a study of blood T cell repertoires in COVID-19 (dated by TCRdb to the early 2020s). With respect to the entire study: The collaborator samples originated in the United States, Italy and Spain and spanned the acute and convalescent phases of COVID-19. Where available, HLA class I and class II types were obtained from metadata supplied by the sample provider rather than from assay-based typing. The repertoires were made available in a free public database intended to serve as a resource for research on the immune response to SARS-CoV-2. The samples were drawn from the first 160 participants of the ongoing ImmuneRACE study and from under 1,500 subjects provided by 6 global collaborators. The prospective study material was composed of cDNA or gDNA derived from T cells, B-cell-depleted T cells, or PBMCs. A de-identified subject ID, COVID-19 status, age in years and sex were almost always included in the sample metadata. Subjects who had been exposed to COVID-19, were actively infected with it, or had recovered from it provided the deeply sampled blood TCRbeta repertoires that made up the dataset. On the study overall, not on this receptor specifically: The quantity of clinical and demographic metadata differed by source and by participant and was supplied without curation.

The CDR3 has 13 amino acids, counting the end cysteine and phenylalanine. The entry retains the CDR3 DNA only, 39 bases that are in frame from base 1. Compared with germline, V lacks 1 base and J lacks 12 bases; bases without a gene match: 10. The CDR1 and CDR2 encoded by the germline V gene are SQVTM and ANQGSEA. Each collaborating institution followed its own protocols to collect whole blood in K2EDTA tubes. For TCRbeta analysis, collaborator samples were shipped as frozen whole blood, as isolated PBMCs, or as DNA extracted from either sample type. The immunoSEQ Assay, a bias-controlled multiplex PCR, was used to amplify TCRbeta CDR3 regions from genomic DNA. The original pipeline was this. The number of nucleated cells in each sample was estimated from the amplification of reference gene primers within the assay. Sequence reads were collapsed and filtered to measure the absolute abundance of every unique TCRbeta CDR3 rearrangement. For each sample, productive Simpson clonality was calculated as the square root of Simpson's diversity index across productive rearrangements. TCRdb retrieved this table from immuneACCESS and kept in-frame rearrangements only. Not all clones are present; in checked studies, unresolved V genes account for under half, and no reason is known for the remainder. That table furnishes V, J and clone size, whereas the DNA furnished D and trimming. In all, the sample holds 120,000 or so clones, and around nine tenths of those were seen once. The top ten clones comprise less than 2% of the sample.

This sequence originates from a human donor in a cohort sampled during active COVID-19. Recombination connected TRBV29-1 to TRBJ1-1; 8 nucleotides in the junction match TRBD1. Source material: peripheral blood. This receptor has the CDR3 CSVEVSQGASTFF. The nucleotides read TGCAGCGTTGAAGTAAGCCAGGGGGCGTCAACTTTCTTT.